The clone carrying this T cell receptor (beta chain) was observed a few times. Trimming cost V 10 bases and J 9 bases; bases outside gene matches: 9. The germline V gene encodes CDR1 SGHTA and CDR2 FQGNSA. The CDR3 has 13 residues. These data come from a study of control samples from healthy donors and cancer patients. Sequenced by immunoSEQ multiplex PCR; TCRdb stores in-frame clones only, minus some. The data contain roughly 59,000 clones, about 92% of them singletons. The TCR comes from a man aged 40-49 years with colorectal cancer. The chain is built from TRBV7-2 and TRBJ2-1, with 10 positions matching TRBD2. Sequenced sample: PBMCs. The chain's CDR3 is CATAIAGGGEQFF. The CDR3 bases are TGTGCCACTGCGATAGCGGGGGGTGGTGAGCAGTTCTTC.